One and the same sample provided the 15 T cell receptor beta chains below, sequenced in a study of blood T cell repertoires in COVID-19. The assay was immunoSEQ multiplex PCR, and TCRdb's table has in-frame clones only and misses some. Of about 330,000 clones in the sample, roughly 85% were seen once. Source material: peripheral blood. The receptors here all came from a human donor in a cohort sampled during active COVID-19.

The chain carries TRBV6-5 and TRBJ2-7; TRBD2 aligns across 10 bases. The CDR3 has 14 residues. Trimming took 11 bases from V and 0 from J; bases not matched to a gene: 7. Germline V gene data show CDR1 as MNHEY and CDR2 as SVGAGI. Here the CDR3 reads CAARLAGSSYEQYF. Written as DNA, the CDR3 is TGTGCCGCCCGACTAGCGGGCAGCTCCTACGAGCAGTACTTC.

This clone was seen only a few times. J is TRBJ2-7 and V is TRBV2; TRBD2 might be the D (6 bases). CDR3 size: 14 residues. Per the germline V gene, CDR1 is SNHLY and CDR2 is FYNNEI. The V and J ends lost 5 bases and 5 bases respectively, with 16 bases between them. The CDR3 DNA reads as TGTGCCAGCAGTCCAACTCGACGCGGGGACGAGCAGTACTTC. Amino acid sequence: CASSPTRRGDEQYF.

This chain connects TRBV5-4 to TRBJ2-7, with 14 bases matching TRBD2. The CDR3 covers 16 residues. V shed 1 base and J 7 bases; nucleotides not matched to a gene: 7. CDR1 and CDR2 (germline): SGHNT, YYREEE (reference sequence). CDR3 region: CASSLPGTSGRGEQYF. CDR3 sequence (DNA): TGTGCCAGCAGCTTGCCCGGGACTAGCGGGAGAGGGGAGCAGTACTTC.

The V gene is TRBV24-1, the J gene TRBJ1-2; D remains ambiguous. V dropped 0 bases and J dropped 5 bases, with 6 bases sitting between them. This CDR3 is built from 13 residues. CDR1 KGHDR and CDR2 SFDVKD come from the germline V gene. The CDR3 DNA is TGTGCCACCAGTGATTTGGCAGGATATGGCTACACCTTC. The encoded protein is CATSDLAGYGYTF.

This chain joins TRBV13 and TRBJ1-6; D unresolved. This CDR3 is built from 16 residues. CDR1 is PRHDT and CDR2 is FYEKMQ in the germline V gene (reference sequence). V was trimmed by 4 bases and J by 8 bases, leaving 18 bases between them. The CDR3: CASSSLMRSADSPLHF. CDR3 DNA sequence: TGTGCCAGCAGCTCCCTCATGAGGTCTGCAGATTCACCCCTCCACTTT. The full variable domain, with the rest looked up from reference TRBV13 and TRBJ1-6, is AAGVIQSPRHLIKEKRETATLKCYPIPRHDTVYWYQQGPGQDPQFLISFYEKMQSDKGSIPDRFSAQQFSDYHSELNMSSLELGDSALYFCASSSLMRSADSPLHFGNGTRLTVT.

The chain links TRBV5-1 to TRBJ1-2; 8 bases match TRBD1. This CDR3 is 14 amino acids long. CDR1 is SGHRS and CDR2 is YFSETQ in the germline V gene. V dropped 4 bases and J dropped 7; count of bases not matched to a gene: 9. CDR3 nucleotide sequence: TGCGCCAGCAGCGTACAGGGGGATAAGGGTGGCTACACCTTC. This sequence encodes CASSVQGDKGGYTF.

The chain links TRBV24-1 to TRBJ2-7, with TRBD2 as a possible D gene (5 bases). The length of the CDR3 is 12 residues. The germline V and J ends were trimmed by 9 bases and 6 bases, with 14 bases remaining between them. Germline V lookup: CDR1 KGHDR, CDR2 SFDVKD. CDR3 nucleotide sequence: TGTGCCACCGGCGGGCCCCTCGGCGAGCAGTACTTC. This codes for CATGGPLGEQYF.

The chain employs TRBV10-3 and TRBJ1-3, with D unclear. Trimming took off 1 base at V and 0 bases at J, with 10 bases between the two ends. The CDR3 totals 16 residues. CDR1 and CDR2 (germline): ENHRY, SYGVKD. CDR3 protein: CAISELPVSSGNTIYF. The CDR3, as DNA: TGTGCCATCAGTGAGTTACCGGTGAGCTCTGGAAACACCATATATTTT.

This sequence joins TRBV1 and TRBJ1-2; the D call of TRBD1 is as the table states it, not checked on the DNA. TRBV1 is shown as a pseudogene. This CDR3 region has 12 residues. In nucleotides, the CDR3 is TGCACCAGCAGGACAGGGGGAGGAGGCTACACCTTC. It codes for CTSRTGGGGYTF.

The rearrangement uses TRBV20-1 and TRBJ2-2, with D maybe TRBD2 (6 bases). Per the germline V gene, CDR1 is DFQATT and CDR2 is SNEGSKA (reference sequence). This CDR3 is built from 16 residues. The V end was cut by 3 bases, the J end by 6 bases, with 20 bases between. The CDR3 is CSASSTPMTGAGELFF. The CDR3 DNA sequence: TGCAGTGCTAGTTCAACACCGATGACGGGAGCCGGGGAGCTGTTTTTT.

The chain is built from TRBV9 and TRBJ1-2; D perhaps matches TRBD1 (6 bases). V shed 0 bases and J shed 0 bases, with 12 bases lying between them. This CDR3 has 16 amino acids. CDR1 SGDLS and CDR2 YYNGEE come from the germline V gene. DNA of the CDR3: TGTGCCAGCAGCGTAGGGACAGTCCCGACTAACTATGGCTACACCTTC. Its translation is CASSVGTVPTNYGYTF.

This clone was counted a single time. This chain uses TRBV18 with TRBJ1-1, with TRBD1 matching over 9 bases. This CDR3 spans 15 amino acids. Germline loops: CDR1 KGHSH, CDR2 LQKENI. With 4 bases clipped from V and 0 bases from J, the junction kept 3 bases outside the gene matches. The CDR3 DNA is TGTGCCAGCTCACTCCGGACAGGGGTGAACACTGAAGCTTTCTTT. Translation gives CASSLRTGVNTEAFF.

This clone has only a few counts. The V gene is TRBV10-3, the J gene TRBJ2-1, with D possibly matching TRBD2 (5 bases). This CDR3 is built from 16 residues. Deletions cut 10 bases from V and 1 base from J, with 20 bases between. The germline V gene has CDR1 ENHRY and CDR2 SYGVKD. The CDR3 bases are TGTGCCACCCCCTTAGAGGCTAGCCCGTCCTACAATGAGCAGTTCTTC. Translated: CATPLEASPSYNEQFF.

The chain uses TRBV23-1 and TRBJ2-2, with TRBD1 matching over 8 bases. TRBV23-1 is an ORF, and what it does is uncertain. With 3 bases clipped from V and 5 bases from J, the junction kept 8 bases outside the gene matches. The CDR3 is 16 residues long. In nucleotides, the CDR3 is TGCGCCAGCAGTCAGGGGGACAGGTTAAGGACCGGGGAGCTGTTTTTT. This translates into CASSQGDRLRTGELFF.

The rearrangement uses TRBV27 and TRBJ1-5; TRBD1 matches 7 bases. In germline, CDR1 is MNHEY, CDR2 SMNVEV (reference sequence). CDR3 length: 14 residues. The V gene end was trimmed by 10 bases and the J gene end by 2 bases; junction bases not matched to a gene: 8. In nucleotides, the CDR3 is TGTGCCACGCGAAAAACAGGGGGCAATCAGCCCCAGCATTTT. Translating it yields CATRKTGGNQPQHF.